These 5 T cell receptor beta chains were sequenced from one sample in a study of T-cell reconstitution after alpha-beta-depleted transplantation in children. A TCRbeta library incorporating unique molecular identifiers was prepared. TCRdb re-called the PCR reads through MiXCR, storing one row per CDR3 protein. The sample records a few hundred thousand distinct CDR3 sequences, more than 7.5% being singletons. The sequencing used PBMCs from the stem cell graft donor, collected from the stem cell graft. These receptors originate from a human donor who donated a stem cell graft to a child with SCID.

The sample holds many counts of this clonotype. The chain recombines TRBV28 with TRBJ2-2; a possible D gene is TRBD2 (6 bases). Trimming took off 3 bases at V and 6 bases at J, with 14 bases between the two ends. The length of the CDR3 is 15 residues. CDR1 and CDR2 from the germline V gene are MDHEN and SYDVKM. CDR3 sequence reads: CASSFVGGLSGELFF. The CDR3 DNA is TGTGCCAGCAGTTTCGTGGGGGGTTTGTCCGGGGAGCTGTTTTTT.

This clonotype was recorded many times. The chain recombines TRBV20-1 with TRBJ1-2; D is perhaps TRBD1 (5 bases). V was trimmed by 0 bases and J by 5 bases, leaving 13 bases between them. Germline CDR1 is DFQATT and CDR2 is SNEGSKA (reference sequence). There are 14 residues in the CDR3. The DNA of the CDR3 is TGCAGTGCTAGAGAGTCCTTAAGGGGATATGGCTACACCTTC. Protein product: CSARESLRGYGYTF.

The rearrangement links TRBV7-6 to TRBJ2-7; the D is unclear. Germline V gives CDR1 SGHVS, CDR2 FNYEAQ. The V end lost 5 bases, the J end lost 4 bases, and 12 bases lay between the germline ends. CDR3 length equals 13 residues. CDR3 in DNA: TGTGCCAGCAGCCCTCTGACCGGTTACGAGCAGTACTTC. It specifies CASSPLTGYEQYF.

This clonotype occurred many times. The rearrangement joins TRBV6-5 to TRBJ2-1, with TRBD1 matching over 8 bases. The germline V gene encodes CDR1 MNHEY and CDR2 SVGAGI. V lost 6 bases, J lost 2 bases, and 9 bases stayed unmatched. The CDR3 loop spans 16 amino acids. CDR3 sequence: CASSPIGTGPYNEQFF. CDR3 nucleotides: TGTGCCAGCAGCCCGATCGGGACAGGCCCCTACAATGAGCAGTTCTTC.

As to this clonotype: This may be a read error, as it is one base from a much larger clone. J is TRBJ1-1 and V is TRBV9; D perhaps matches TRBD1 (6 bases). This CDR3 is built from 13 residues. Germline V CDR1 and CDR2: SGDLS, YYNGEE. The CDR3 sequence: CASSDRQDTEALF. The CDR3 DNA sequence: TGTGCCAGCAGCGACCGACAGGACACTGAAGCTCTCTTT.